Below are 26 T cell receptor beta chains sequenced from a single sample in a study of T-cell memory formation after mild COVID-19. From the 5' RACE reads, TCRdb called clonotypes with MiXCR, one entry per CDR3 protein. The repertoire holds approximately 100,000 distinct CDR3 sequences, with approximately 15% as singletons. Sequencing was done on a sample of PBMCs or a T cell subset sorted from them (not recorded which). The receptor source for this set is an adult woman who had mild COVID-19 (a few samples of this study predate the infection). Cell type and time point are not known.

This sequence joins TRBV24-1 and TRBJ1-2; D uncertain. The germline V and J ends were trimmed by 1 base and 8 bases, with 13 bases remaining between them. This CDR3 is built from 14 residues. The germline V gene encodes CDR1 KGHDR and CDR2 SFDVKD. CDR3 DNA sequence: TGTGCCACCAGTGATTTCACTGGGAATGGGGGCTACACCTTC. It is translated as CATSDFTGNGGYTF.

This clonotype was found a few times. The gene calls are TRBV9 and TRBJ2-1; TRBD1 matches at 7 bases. CDR1 and CDR2 (germline): SGDLS, YYNGEE. The trim removed 1 base at V and 6 bases at J, leaving 10 bases unmatched. The CDR3 length is 16 residues. CDR3 nucleotide sequence: TGTGCCAGCAGCGTATACCCGGGACAGCCGATCAATGAGCAGTTCTTC. Translation: CASSVYPGQPINEQFF.

J is TRBJ2-2 and V is TRBV4-3; possible D gene TRBD2, 5 bases. Per germline, CDR1 LGHNA and CDR2 YSLEER. V was cut by 3 bases and J by 7 bases, with 21 bases left in between. CDR3 length equals 17 residues. The CDR3 region is CASSHFVARDSDGELFF. As DNA, the CDR3 is TGCGCCAGCAGCCACTTCGTGGCCCGGGATTCCGACGGGGAGCTGTTTTTT.

V usage is TRBV20-1 and J usage is TRBJ1-1; TRBD1 matches at 10 bases. The CDR3 is 16 amino acids. Unmatched junction bases numbered 4, after V lost 0 bases and J lost 0 bases. Per the germline V gene, CDR1 is DFQATT and CDR2 is SNEGSKA (reference sequence). The chain's CDR3 is CSARDGDRGLNTEAFF. In DNA form, the CDR3 reads TGCAGTGCTAGAGACGGGGACAGGGGATTGAACACTGAAGCTTTCTTT.

The chain joins TRBV19 to TRBJ2-1; no clear D gene. CDR1 LNHDA and CDR2 SQIVND come from the germline V gene (reference sequence). V was pared by 4 bases and J by 8 bases, with 12 bases between. The CDR3 has 13 amino acids. This CDR3 is CASSTSRSYEQFF. The CDR3 nucleotides are TGTGCCAGTAGTACCTCCCGAAGTTATGAGCAGTTCTTC. The full variable domain, rest sourced from reference TRBV19 and TRBJ2-1, is DGGITQSPKYLFRKEGQNVTLSCEQNLNHDAMYWYRQDPGQGLRLIYYSQIVNDFQKGDIAEGYSVSREKKESFPLTVTSAQKNPTAFYLCASSTSRSYEQFFGPGTRLTVL.

In this sample, this clonotype turned up a few times. The genes are TRBV24-1 and TRBJ1-2; a possible D gene is TRBD1 (5 bases). The germline V gene encodes CDR1 KGHDR and CDR2 SFDVKD. With 3 bases removed from V and 5 bases from J, the gap between germline ends came to 12 bases. CDR3 length equals 14 residues. The CDR3 spells CATSDAQKGYGYTF. CDR3 in DNA: TGTGCCACCAGTGATGCACAGAAGGGGTATGGCTACACCTTC.

This clonotype was detected a few times. The rearrangement uses TRBV9 and TRBJ2-5; 11 bases align to TRBD2. Per the germline V gene, CDR1 is SGDLS and CDR2 is YYNGEE. V shed 0 bases, J shed 4 bases, and the junction held 5 bases outside the gene matches. The length of the CDR3 is 16 residues. In DNA, the CDR3 is TGTGCCAGCAGCGTAGAACTAGCGGGAGTTGGAGAGACCCAGTACTTC. This translates into CASSVELAGVGETQYF.

This clonotype occurred a few times. The J gene is TRBJ1-2, the V gene TRBV7-6; 9 bases agree with TRBD1. The germline V gene has CDR1 SGHVS and CDR2 FNYEAQ. Trimming took 0 bases from V and 5 from J; bases not matched to a gene: 13. The CDR3 runs to 18 residues. For the CDR3, the DNA is TGTGCCAGCAGCTTAGCGGCAGGGACAGGGTCGATGGGATATGGCTACACCTTC. Translating it yields CASSLAAGTGSMGYGYTF.

The J gene is TRBJ2-3, the V gene TRBV11-3, with a possible D match to TRBD1 (6 bases). The germline V gene has CDR1 SGHNT and CDR2 YENEEA. V was pared by 1 base and J by 10 bases, with 12 bases between. CDR3 length: 13 amino acids. The CDR3 DNA is TGTGCCAGCAGCTTAGGGGCAGGGGTGGCGCAGTATTTT. It translates to CASSLGAGVAQYF.

This clonotype turned up a few times. The gene calls are TRBV5-6 and TRBJ1-1; 8 nucleotides match TRBD1. The J segment lost 0 bases and the V segment lost 4 bases, leaving 14 bases of the junction unmatched. The CDR3 is made up of 18 amino acids. CDR1 is SGHDT and CDR2 is YYEEEE in the germline V gene. The CDR3 DNA sequence: TGTGCCAGCAGCCCCGACAGGGGAGGAGGGGGGGTGAACACTGAAGCTTTCTTT. This encodes CASSPDRGGGGVNTEAFF.

The chain links TRBV3-1 to TRBJ2-3; 14 nucleotides line up with TRBD2. Germline V gene lookup returns CDR1 LGHDT and CDR2 YNNKEL (reference sequence). This CDR3 is 19 amino acids long. The junction had 5 bases not matched to a gene; V was cut back by 0 bases and J by 0 bases. CDR3 region: CASSQDGTSGRVSTDTQYF. The DNA for the CDR3 is TGTGCCAGCAGCCAAGATGGGACTAGCGGGAGAGTCAGCACAGATACGCAGTATTTT.

V gene TRBV6-2 or TRBV6-3 combines with J gene TRBJ2-4; 9 bases are shared with TRBD1. Germline-derived CDR1 and CDR2 are MNHEY and SVGEGT. Trimming at V came to 8 bases and at J to 8 bases, leaving 7 bases not matched to a gene. The CDR3 is 13 residues long. DNA for the CDR3: TGTGCCAGCGGAGGACAGGGGAATTACATTCAGTACTTC. This gives the protein CASGGQGNYIQYF.

This rearrangement joins TRBV27 to TRBJ2-7, with 9 bases matching TRBD1. Germline values: CDR1 MNHEY, CDR2 SMNVEV (reference sequence). V gave up 3 bases and J gave up 0 bases; unmatched junction bases: 3. This CDR3 contains 15 residues. The CDR3 DNA is TGTGCCAGCAGTTTTACAGGGGGCCTCTCCTACGAGCAGTACTTC. This gives the protein CASSFTGGLSYEQYF.

The V and J genes are TRBV12-3 or TRBV12-4 and TRBJ1-1, with D perhaps TRBD1 (6 bases). The CDR3 runs 16 residues. V was pared by 4 bases and J by 4 bases, with 19 bases between. CDR3 region: CASSSSRPQGLTEAFF. For the CDR3, the DNA is TGTGCCAGCAGTTCTAGTAGACCACAGGGACTCACTGAAGCTTTCTTT.

The chain joins TRBV7-2 to TRBJ1-1; D is possibly TRBD1 (6 bases). CDR3 length equals 14 residues. CDR1 is SGHTA and CDR2 is FQGNSA in the germline V gene. The V end was cut by 5 bases, the J end by 1 base, with 11 bases between. CDR3 region: CASSEGGSNTEAFF. The DNA of the CDR3 is TGTGCCAGCAGCGAGGGGGGTTCGAACACTGAAGCTTTCTTT.

This chain joins TRBV24-1 and TRBJ2-7; no definite D call. This CDR3 comprises 14 residues. The germline V gene has CDR1 KGHDR and CDR2 SFDVKD. Trimming pared 6 bases from V and 3 bases from J, leaving 14 bases between. The CDR3: CATSPGAGYYEQYF. The CDR3 nucleotides are TGTGCCACCAGTCCGGGCGCAGGCTACTACGAGCAGTACTTC.

V usage is TRBV7-9 and J usage is TRBJ1-2, with 9 nucleotides matching TRBD1. Unmatched junction bases numbered 11, after V lost 4 bases and J lost 5 bases. The germline gives CDR1 SEHNR, CDR2 FQNEAQ (reference sequence). The length of the CDR3 is 16 residues. The CDR3 here is CASSSGQGGFVYGYTF. The CDR3 region has the DNA TGTGCCAGCAGCTCGGGACAGGGAGGGTTTGTGTATGGCTACACCTTC.

V gene TRBV4-1 combines with J gene TRBJ2-7; D possibly corresponds to TRBD1 (8 bases). Germline V lookup: CDR1 MGHRA, CDR2 YSYEKL. V was shortened by 4 bases and J by 4 bases, with 26 bases between the two germline ends. The CDR3 has 18 amino acids. This CDR3 reads CASSLQGGPGQGLYEQYF. CDR3 bases: TGCGCCAGCAGCCTTCAGGGGGGTCCCGGACAGGGACTATACGAGCAGTACTTC.

This clonotype was observed a few times. The rearrangement joins TRBV9 to TRBJ2-3; D gene ambiguous. V lost 0 bases to trimming and J lost 3 bases, with 14 bases between them. The germline V gene encodes CDR1 SGDLS and CDR2 YYNGEE. This CDR3 has 16 residues. Written as DNA, the CDR3 is TGTGCCAGCAGCGTAGACAAGGATGTTGGAACAGATACGCAGTATTTT. Translated: CASSVDKDVGTDTQYF.

For the CDR3, the DNA is TGTGCCAGCAGCTTCCCACGGGAGGGCCGCTACGAGCAGTACTTC. This translates into CASSFPREGRYEQYF. The rearrangement links TRBV7-9 to TRBJ2-7, with 8 bases aligning to TRBD2. The CDR3 is 15 amino acids. Germline CDR1 reads SEHNR; CDR2 reads FQNEAQ (reference sequence). Trimming took 3 bases from V and 3 from J; bases not matched to a gene: 7.

The rearrangement uses TRBV5-1 and TRBJ2-1; 9 bases align to TRBD2. This CDR3 comprises 19 residues. Per germline, CDR1 SGHRS and CDR2 YFSETQ. Germline trimming cut 0 bases from V and 1 base from J; bases unmatched to any gene: 11. DNA of the CDR3: TGCGCCAGCAGCTTGGACGTAGCGGGAGCCGGAAAGTCCTACAATGAGCAGTTCTTC. Its translation: CASSLDVAGAGKSYNEQFF.

The V gene is TRBV5-6, the J gene TRBJ2-7, with no clear D. Trimming removed 6 bases from V and 3 bases from J, with 16 bases in between. The CDR3 extends over 14 amino acids. Looked up from germline, CDR1 is SGHDT and CDR2 is YYEEEE. This chain's CDR3 is CASTPWTRDYEQYF. CDR3 DNA sequence: TGTGCCAGCACCCCATGGACGAGAGACTACGAGCAGTACTTC.

The chain has TRBV4-1 and TRBJ2-7, with D perhaps TRBD1 (5 bases). The germline gives CDR1 MGHRA, CDR2 YSYEKL. Trimming cost V 6 bases and J 2 bases, with 17 bases left between them. The CDR3 consists of 15 residues. For the CDR3, the DNA is TGCGCCAGCAGTCCCGAATGGGGCAGCACCTACGAGCAGTACTTC. This translates into CASSPEWGSTYEQYF.

This clonotype was seen a handful of times. The rearrangement uses TRBV7-9 and TRBJ1-1; 10 bases are shared with TRBD1. Trimming at V came to 1 base and at J to 5 bases, leaving 4 bases not matched to a gene. This CDR3 contains 15 residues. The V gene's germline CDR1 is SEHNR and CDR2 FQNEAQ (reference sequence). The CDR3 protein is CASSLDRDRGTEAFF. The CDR3 coding sequence is TGTGCCAGCAGCTTAGACCGGGACAGGGGAACTGAAGCTTTCTTT.

The chain is built from TRBV11-1 and TRBJ2-5; 7 bases line up with TRBD1. This CDR3 region has 14 residues. The germline CDR1 and CDR2 sequences are SGHAT and FQDESV (reference sequence). With 7 bases clipped from V and 5 bases from J, the junction kept 10 bases outside the gene matches. This CDR3 reads CASTPRGFAETQYF. The CDR3 coding sequence is TGTGCCAGCACCCCCAGGGGGTTTGCGGAGACCCAGTACTTC.

The chain has TRBV4-1 and TRBJ1-2, with a tentative D call TRBD1 (6 bases). V was trimmed by 4 bases and J by 8 bases, leaving 20 bases between them. The CDR3 spans 15 residues. Germline CDR1 reads MGHRA; CDR2 reads YSYEKL. The CDR3 DNA reads as TGCGCCAGCAGCCCTATAACCGGGACACCGGCAGGCTACACCTTC. Its protein product is CASSPITGTPAGYTF.